The T cell receptor beta chain described here comes from a study of T cells after posttransplantation cyclophosphamide. This table comes from immunoSEQ multiplex PCR, and its TCRdb copy is limited to in-frame clones, with some not included. The repertoire holds about 19,000 clones, with under 99% as singletons. CDR3 size: 12 residues. CDR1 and CDR2 from the germline V gene are MDHEN and SYDVKM. Details on this clone: Relative to the germline gene, one junction end is altered; a read error may explain this.

Cells defined as naive were viable CD3+CD4+ or CD3+CD8+ and CCR7+CD45RA+CD45RO-CD95-CD27+CD28+. Peripheral blood was collected from the related graft donor on the marrow donation day. The clonotype comes from a man in his forties or fifties in good health, CMV-negative, and a related stem cell transplant donor. V is TRBV28 and J is TRBJ1-1; D is undetermined. The source material was naive CD4+ T cells sorted from PBMCs. The CDR3 sequence is CASSVWASEAFF. The CDR3, as DNA: TGTGCCAGCAGTGTATGGGCCAGTGAAGCTTTCTTT.